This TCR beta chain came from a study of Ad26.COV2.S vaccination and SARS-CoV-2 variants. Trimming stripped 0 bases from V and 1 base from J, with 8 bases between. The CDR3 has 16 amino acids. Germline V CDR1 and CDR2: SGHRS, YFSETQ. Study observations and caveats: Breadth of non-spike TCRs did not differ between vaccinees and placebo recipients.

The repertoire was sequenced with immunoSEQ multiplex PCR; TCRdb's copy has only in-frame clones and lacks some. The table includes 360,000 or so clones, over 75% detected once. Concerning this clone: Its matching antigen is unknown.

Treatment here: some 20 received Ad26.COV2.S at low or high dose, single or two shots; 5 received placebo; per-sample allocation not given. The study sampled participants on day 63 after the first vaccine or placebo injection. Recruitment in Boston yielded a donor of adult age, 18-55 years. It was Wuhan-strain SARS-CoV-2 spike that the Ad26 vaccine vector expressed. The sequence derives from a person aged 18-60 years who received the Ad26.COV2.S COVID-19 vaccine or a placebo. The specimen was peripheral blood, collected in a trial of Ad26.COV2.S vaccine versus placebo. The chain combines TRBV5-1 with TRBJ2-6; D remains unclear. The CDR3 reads CASSLAVASGANVLTF. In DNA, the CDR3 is TGCGCCAGCAGCTTGGCGGTGGCTTCTGGGGCCAACGTCCTGACTTTC.